This paragraph reports one TCR beta chain. The antigen is undetermined. The data were obtained in a study of OX40 agonist ivuxolimab in advanced cancers. Background on the study: Patients were treated with ivuxolimab, an agonistic anti-OX40 (CD134) antibody. Study results and limitations: Compared with others, partial responders at 0.1-3.0 mg/kg displayed clonal expansion among the lowest. Circulating CD4+ and CD8+ T cells showed clonal expansion by week 6 at 0.1 to 3.0 mg/kg. Still undetermined is the antigen specificity of the expanded peripheral T cells.

The protocol was immunoSEQ multiplex PCR, while the TCRdb copy is restricted to in-frame clones and leaves out a portion. This table holds around 74,000 clones, roughly 89% found once. Per the germline V gene, CDR1 is MNHNS and CDR2 is SASEGT. V lost 9 bases and J lost 0, with 15 bases in between. This CDR3 contains 14 residues. This material consisted of CD4+ or CD8+ T cells sorted from blood, taken in a trial of the OX40 agonist ivuxolimab. The rearrangement joins TRBV6-1 to TRBJ2-7; the D is unclear. This TCR came from an adult with an advanced solid tumor such as melanoma, head and neck, liver or kidney cancer. CDR3: CASRLPTYSYEQYF. Here the CDR3 DNA reads TGTGCCAGTCGCTTGCCCACCTACTCCTACGAGCAGTACTTC.